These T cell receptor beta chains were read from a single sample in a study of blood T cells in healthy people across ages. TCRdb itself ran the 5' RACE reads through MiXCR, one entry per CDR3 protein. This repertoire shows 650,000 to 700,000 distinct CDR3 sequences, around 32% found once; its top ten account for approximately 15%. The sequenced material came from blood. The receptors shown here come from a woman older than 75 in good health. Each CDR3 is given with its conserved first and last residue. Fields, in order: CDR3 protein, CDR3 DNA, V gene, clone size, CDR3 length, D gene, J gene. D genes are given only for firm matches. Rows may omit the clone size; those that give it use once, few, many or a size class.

CDR3aa: CASSPGPATSTDTQYF; CDR3nt: TGTGCCAGCAGTCCGGGACCGGCCACTAGCACAGATACGCAGTATTTT; v_gene: TRBV6-2/TRBV6-3; abundance: many; len: 16; d_gene: -; j_gene: TRBJ2-3
CDR3aa: CASSQEPGTGGEKLFF; CDR3nt: TGTGCCAGCAGCCAAGAGCCCGGGACAGGAGGAGAAAAACTGTTTTTT; v_gene: TRBV14; abundance: -; len: 16; d_gene: TRBD1; j_gene: TRBJ1-4
CDR3aa: CASSTEGRNEQFF; CDR3nt: TGTGCCAGCAGTACTGAGGGCCGCAATGAGCAGTTCTTC; v_gene: TRBV2; abundance: many; len: 13; d_gene: -; j_gene: TRBJ2-1
CDR3aa: CSTTSDTDTQYF; CDR3nt: TGCAGTACGACTAGCGACACAGATACGCAGTATTTT; v_gene: TRBV20-1; abundance: few; len: 12; d_gene: TRBD2; j_gene: TRBJ2-3
CDR3aa: CASSQDGFSGNTIYF; CDR3nt: TGTGCCAGCAGCCAAGACGGATTCTCTGGAAACACCATATATTTT; v_gene: TRBV4-2; abundance: -; len: 15; d_gene: -; j_gene: TRBJ1-3
CDR3aa: CASSAPGNSPLHF; CDR3nt: TGTGCCAGCAGCGCTCCAGGGAATTCACCCCTCCACTTT; v_gene: TRBV21-1; abundance: -; len: 13; d_gene: -; j_gene: TRBJ1-6
CDR3aa: CASSDPNRYEQYF; CDR3nt: TGCGCCAGCAGCGATCCCAACAGGTACGAGCAGTACTTC; v_gene: TRBV4-1; abundance: many; len: 13; d_gene: -; j_gene: TRBJ2-7
CDR3aa: CASSSLGTGDYNEQFF; CDR3nt: TGTGCCAGCTCATCCCTAGGGACAGGGGACTACAATGAGCAGTTCTTC; v_gene: TRBV18; abundance: -; len: 16; d_gene: TRBD1; j_gene: TRBJ2-1
CDR3aa: CASSGTVYGYTF; CDR3nt: TGTGCCAGCAGCGGGACGGTGTATGGCTACACCTTC; v_gene: TRBV7-2; abundance: many; len: 12; d_gene: -; j_gene: TRBJ1-2
CDR3aa: CSAILDGDYTF; CDR3nt: TGCAGTGCTATTTTGGATGGGGACTACACCTTC; v_gene: TRBV20-1; abundance: -; len: 11; d_gene: -; j_gene: TRBJ1-2
CDR3aa: CSVDVTGGRETQYF; CDR3nt: TGCAGCGTTGACGTGACAGGGGGCAGGGAGACCCAGTACTTC; v_gene: TRBV29-1; abundance: many; len: 14; d_gene: TRBD1; j_gene: TRBJ2-5
CDR3aa: CASSLPGLDRGEQFF; CDR3nt: TGTGCCAGCAGCCTCCCGGGACTAGATCGAGGTGAGCAGTTCTTC; v_gene: TRBV3-1; abundance: many; len: 15; d_gene: TRBD2; j_gene: TRBJ2-1
CDR3aa: CASSLVAGLSSYNEQFF; CDR3nt: TGTGCCAGCAGCTTAGTGGCAGGGCTGAGCTCCTACAATGAGCAGTTCTTC; v_gene: TRBV7-2; abundance: few; len: 17; d_gene: -; j_gene: TRBJ2-1
CDR3aa: CASKTAENTEAFF; CDR3nt: TGTGCCAGCAAGACGGCAGAGAACACTGAAGCTTTCTTT; v_gene: TRBV28; abundance: many; len: 13; d_gene: -; j_gene: TRBJ1-1
CDR3aa: CASMRDSRYSNQPQHF; CDR3nt: TGTGCCAGCATGAGAGACAGCAGATATAGCAATCAGCCCCAGCATTTT; v_gene: TRBV6-1; abundance: -; len: 16; d_gene: -; j_gene: TRBJ1-5
CDR3aa: CASSGTAGRNTQYF; CDR3nt: TGTGCCAGCAGTGGTACAGCAGGTCGGAATACGCAGTATTTT; v_gene: TRBV3-1; abundance: few; len: 14; d_gene: -; j_gene: TRBJ2-3
CDR3aa: CASSTRGGAGTGKYNEQYF; CDR3nt: TGTGCCAGCAGCACACGGGGAGGGGCGGGGACCGGCAAATACAATGAGCAGTACTTC; v_gene: TRBV7-2; abundance: -; len: 19; d_gene: TRBD2; j_gene: TRBJ2-5
CDR3aa: CASSPRGGRREESRDRGNYGYTF; CDR3nt: TGTGCCAGCAGCCCCCGGGGTGGCAGGAGAGAGGAGTCCCGGGACAGGGGGAACTATGGCTACACCTTC; v_gene: TRBV11-2; abundance: -; len: 23; d_gene: TRBD1; j_gene: TRBJ1-2
CDR3aa: CSVQGGTGGYNEQFF; CDR3nt: TGCAGCGTTCAAGGCGGGACAGGGGGCTACAATGAGCAGTTCTTC; v_gene: TRBV29-1; abundance: many; len: 15; d_gene: TRBD1; j_gene: TRBJ2-1
CDR3aa: CASSLANGAGGYTF; CDR3nt: TGTGCCAGCAGCTTAGCGAACGGGGCTGGGGGCTACACCTTC; v_gene: TRBV7-9; abundance: few; len: 14; d_gene: -; j_gene: TRBJ1-2
CDR3aa: CASSVGYTEAFF; CDR3nt: TGTGCCAGCAGCGTAGGGTACACTGAAGCTTTCTTT; v_gene: TRBV9; abundance: few; len: 12; d_gene: -; j_gene: TRBJ1-1
CDR3aa: CASSGAGTDEQFF; CDR3nt: TGTGCCAGCAGTGGAGCGGGGACGGATGAGCAGTTCTTC; v_gene: TRBV6-4; abundance: -; len: 13; d_gene: TRBD2; j_gene: TRBJ2-1
CDR3aa: CASGLAGAKGYTF; CDR3nt: TGTGCCAGCGGTTTAGCGGGGGCGAAAGGCTACACCTTC; v_gene: TRBV12-3/TRBV12-4; abundance: few; len: 13; d_gene: -; j_gene: TRBJ1-2
CDR3aa: CASSLGGANYGYTF; CDR3nt: TGTGCCAGCAGTTTAGGGGGAGCTAACTATGGCTACACCTTC; v_gene: TRBV28; abundance: many; len: 14; d_gene: -; j_gene: TRBJ1-2
CDR3aa: CASSLEGRGTDTQYF; CDR3nt: TGCGCCAGCAGCTTGGAGGGCCGGGGGACAGATACGCAGTATTTT; v_gene: TRBV5-1; abundance: many; len: 15; d_gene: -; j_gene: TRBJ2-3
CDR3aa: CSFSSGSYNEQFF; CDR3nt: TGCAGCTTCAGTAGCGGGTCCTACAATGAGCAGTTCTTC; v_gene: TRBV29-1; abundance: many; len: 13; d_gene: TRBD2; j_gene: TRBJ2-1
CDR3aa: CASSQGQDYGYTF; CDR3nt: TGCGCCAGCAGCCAAGGACAGGACTATGGCTACACCTTC; v_gene: TRBV4-1; abundance: many; len: 13; d_gene: -; j_gene: TRBJ1-2
CDR3aa: CSAAKGQGRDEQFF; CDR3nt: TGCAGTGCTGCAAAGGGACAGGGGCGAGATGAGCAGTTCTTC; v_gene: TRBV20-1; abundance: -; len: 14; d_gene: TRBD1; j_gene: TRBJ2-1
CDR3aa: CSVGGQASSYNSPLHF; CDR3nt: TGCAGTGTCGGCGGACAGGCGAGCTCCTATAATTCACCCCTCCACTTT; v_gene: TRBV20-1; abundance: many; len: 16; d_gene: TRBD1; j_gene: TRBJ1-6
CDR3aa: CASRGRLTQGGDTQYF; CDR3nt: TGTGCCAGCAGAGGACGACTAACCCAAGGTGGAGATACGCAGTATTTT; v_gene: TRBV6-2/TRBV6-3; abundance: many; len: 16; d_gene: -; j_gene: TRBJ2-3
CDR3aa: CASSSVSGHRETQYF; CDR3nt: TGCGCCAGCAGCTCCGTTTCGGGACACAGAGAGACCCAGTACTTC; v_gene: TRBV5-1; abundance: -; len: 15; d_gene: -; j_gene: TRBJ2-5
CDR3aa: CASRLAGAAYEQYF; CDR3nt: TGTGCCAGCAGGTTAGCGGGGGCTGCCTACGAGCAGTACTTC; v_gene: TRBV12-3/TRBV12-4; abundance: many; len: 14; d_gene: TRBD2; j_gene: TRBJ2-7
CDR3aa: CASSSPGTGFYNEQFF; CDR3nt: TGTGCCAGCAGTTCTCCCGGGACAGGGTTTTACAATGAGCAGTTCTTC; v_gene: TRBV27; abundance: many; len: 16; d_gene: TRBD1; j_gene: TRBJ2-1
CDR3aa: CATEDRLTDTQYF; CDR3nt: TGTGCCACCGAGGACAGGCTCACAGATACGCAGTATTTT; v_gene: TRBV24-1; abundance: many; len: 13; d_gene: TRBD1; j_gene: TRBJ2-3
CDR3aa: CASSLDGPNEQFF; CDR3nt: TGTGCCAGCAGCTTAGACGGGCCGAATGAGCAGTTCTTC; v_gene: TRBV7-9; abundance: many; len: 13; d_gene: -; j_gene: TRBJ2-1
CDR3aa: CASSTWVGQPQHF; CDR3nt: TGTGCCAGCAGCACCTGGGTAGGACAGCCCCAGCATTTT; v_gene: TRBV7-3; abundance: many; len: 13; d_gene: -; j_gene: TRBJ1-5
CDR3aa: CASSPMRTGALSNQPQHF; CDR3nt: TGTGCCAGCAGTCCGATGAGGACAGGGGCTCTAAGCAATCAGCCCCAGCATTTT; v_gene: TRBV6-1; abundance: many; len: 18; d_gene: TRBD1; j_gene: TRBJ1-5
CDR3aa: CSAASPRGGANYGYTF; CDR3nt: TGCAGTGCGGCGTCTCCAAGGGGGGGAGCTAACTATGGCTACACCTTC; v_gene: TRBV20-1; abundance: -; len: 16; d_gene: -; j_gene: TRBJ1-2
CDR3aa: CAWSSGRGQPQHF; CDR3nt: TGTGCCTGGAGTTCTGGGAGGGGGCAGCCCCAGCATTTT; v_gene: TRBV30; abundance: few; len: 13; d_gene: -; j_gene: TRBJ1-5
CDR3aa: CASSLADIYEQYF; CDR3nt: TGCGCCAGCAGCTTGGCCGATATCTACGAGCAGTACTTC; v_gene: TRBV5-1; abundance: many; len: 13; d_gene: -; j_gene: TRBJ2-7
CDR3aa: CASSHGQGRGNTEAFF; CDR3nt: TGTGCCAGCAGCCATGGACAGGGGCGGGGGAACACTGAAGCTTTCTTT; v_gene: TRBV7-3; abundance: few; len: 16; d_gene: TRBD1; j_gene: TRBJ1-1
CDR3aa: CSVDRSNYGYTF; CDR3nt: TGCAGCGTGGACAGGTCTAACTATGGCTACACCTTC; v_gene: TRBV29-1; abundance: many; len: 12; d_gene: TRBD1; j_gene: TRBJ1-2
CDR3aa: CASSVGGYTGELFF; CDR3nt: TGTGCCAGCAGCGTAGGGGGTTACACCGGGGAGCTGTTTTTT; v_gene: TRBV9; abundance: -; len: 14; d_gene: -; j_gene: TRBJ2-2
CDR3aa: CSFGQGFTYEQYF; CDR3nt: TGCAGTTTTGGACAGGGTTTCACCTACGAGCAGTACTTC; v_gene: TRBV20-1; abundance: many; len: 13; d_gene: TRBD1; j_gene: TRBJ2-7
CDR3aa: CASSELRQYQETQYF; CDR3nt: TGCGCCAGCAGTGAATTGAGACAGTACCAAGAGACCCAGTACTTC; v_gene: TRBV6-1; abundance: -; len: 15; d_gene: -; j_gene: TRBJ2-5
CDR3aa: CASRLPGLAGRDTRYF; CDR3nt: TGTGCCAGCAGATTACCGGGACTAGCGGGGCGGGATACGCGGTATTTT; v_gene: TRBV28; abundance: -; len: 16; d_gene: TRBD2; j_gene: TRBJ2-3
CDR3aa: CASSQESGTGGTDTQYF; CDR3nt: TGCGCCAGCAGCCAGGAATCCGGGACAGGGGGCACAGATACGCAGTATTTT; v_gene: TRBV4-3; abundance: many; len: 17; d_gene: TRBD1; j_gene: TRBJ2-3
CDR3aa: CASSIDRASVGELFF; CDR3nt: TGCGCCAGCAGCATAGACAGGGCCTCGGTCGGGGAGCTGTTTTTT; v_gene: TRBV5-1; abundance: -; len: 15; d_gene: TRBD1; j_gene: TRBJ2-2